This T cell receptor (beta chain) emerged from a study of shared clonotypes between healthy human individuals (dated by TCRdb to about 2020). For the study in its entirety: Two women and a few men aged 18 to 49 years were included in the cohort. For each donor, CD4 naive and CD4 memory were each given three plates, CD8 naive was given two plates, and CD8 memory was given one plate. To estimate repertoire size and how much clonotypes are shared between individuals, the study performed deep sequencing of blood TCR repertoires from a few healthy adults. To increase sequencing depth and limit assay-specific biases, TCR repertoire library preparation and sequencing were carried out by different laboratories using diverse techniques. Per donor, leukapheresis produced somewhere between about 0.94 and 9.5 billion PBMCs.

V loses 7 bases at its end and J loses 12 bases; junction bases beyond the gene matches: 14. Taken from cysteine to phenylalanine, the CDR3 has 14 residues. The read is trimmed to its CDR3 DNA, 42 bases read in frame from base 1. The germline V gene sets CDR1 to MDHEN and CDR2 to SYDVKM. Donors were healthy HIV-negative adults with no recently reported acute infections or vaccinations. Every donor was a Caucasian adult residing in Nashville, Tennessee, USA. Magnetic negative selection was used to enrich CD4+ T cells, after which naive cells were positively selected on CD45RA and the negative fraction became the memory subset. After blood collection by leukapheresis, PBMCs were isolated using Ficoll-Histopaque density gradient centrifugation and then cryopreserved in the vapor phase of liquid nitrogen. Analytical flow cytometry was used to check the purity and quantity of each magnetically sorted T cell population. Genomic DNA was isolated from each sorted fraction and quantified by UV absorbance on a Nanodrop 2000c.

General findings and caveats noted by the study authors: Rarefaction of sorted-subset datasets indicated incomplete sequencing despite the large sequencing depth. Higher generation probabilities were observed for clonotypes shared by all four sorted-subset donors than for non-shared clonotypes. Sampling was restricted to blood, and TCR repertoires in tissue are likely to differ from TCR repertoires in blood. Larger estimated clonotype richness was generally found for naive subsets than for memory subsets. Because the study included a small number of donors, the genetic and exposure-history diversity represented was limited. Roughly 5% of naive CD4, more than 3% of naive CD8, roughly 2.4% of memory CD4, and more than 0.35% of memory CD8 clonotypes were shared across a few donors. Based on pairwise subsampling, the degree of clonotype sharing among donors was expected to be affected by sequencing depth.

Using the deep immunoSEQ assay, TCR CDR3 regions were amplified from genomic DNA by multiplex PCR. For each cell subset, the extracted genomic DNA was distributed evenly across all wells of several immunoSEQ 96-well plates, and each plate served as one replicate. For sorted subsets, around 200 ng genomic DNA, equal to about 30,000 T cell genomes, was loaded into each replicate PCR. The purified libraries were quantified using a Qubit 3.0 fluorometer, sized with a Bioanalyzer 2100, and then quantified again using the KAPA Library Quantification kit. Every immunoSEQ 96-well plate was sequenced on a separate single-read 150-cycle Illumina NextSeq 550 flow cell. The published analysis was carried out like this. Because the immunoSEQ output included only junctional sequences and no quality scores, the filtering could not be the same as the filtering used for full-length reads. To assign V/J genes and CDR3, sequences were annotated using PyIR, a Python wrapper for IgBLAST v1.9, with IMGT germline references. Reads were removed for weak V/J assignments (E-value above 1e-6), missing CDR3, stop codons, out-of-frame junctions, or ambiguous translated residues. V3J clonotypes were defined as sequences sharing an identical inferred V gene, J gene, and CDR3 amino acid sequence. To compute the percentage overlap between repertoires, the number of shared unique clonotypes was divided by the size of the smaller repertoire. RTK rarefaction, the Chao1 estimator, and Recon v2.1 estimates of unobserved clonotypes were used to assess repertoire richness. Generation probabilities for all TCRbeta clonotypes obtained by the gDNA method from a handful of donors were computed using OLGA. TCRdb stores this immuneACCESS table with in-frame sequences only. Part of the clones is absent; in the studies checked, under half of the shortfall reflects unresolved V genes, and no reason is known for the rest. V and J calls and clone size come straight from that table; D and trimming were deduced from the DNA. In all, the sample holds 2 million to 2.5 million clones, and around 92% of those were seen once. Approximately 0.39% of the sample is held by the ten biggest clonotypes.

In the case of this clone: Its target antigen remains unknown. Base qualities are not recorded, but no much larger clone differs from it by a single base.

The clonotype was recovered from a man younger than 35 in good health. Some clones in this sample may be carry-over from other donors' samples. Sequencing used naive CD4+ T cells from PBMCs. This specimen's cell subset or site label, per the study, means: CD45RA+ positively selected. The rearranged segments are TRBV28 and TRBJ2-1; 8 nucleotides in the junction match TRBD2. The CDR3 corresponds to CASTAGTRIYGQFF. The bases read TGTGCCAGCACAGCAGGGACTAGGATATACGGGCAGTTCTTC.